The clone carrying this T cell receptor (beta chain) was found a few times. No antigen is known for it. Expressed TCRB transcripts were sequenced because the isolated RNA had all been reverse transcribed beforehand. Assay: immunoSEQ multiplex PCR; the TCRdb copy retains only in-frame clones and omits some. The table has 900,000 or so clones, about a sixth seen once. The data were obtained in a study of beta chain features in type 1 diabetes. General study results and limits: Moderate but significant shortening of TCRB CDR3s was recorded in all four CD4+ subsets from Type 1 diabetes patients. Researchers could not determine here whether HLA type influences TCRB rearrangement. PCR might show a preference for shorter templates, equally across patients and controls.

This CDR3 spans 12 amino acids. The germline CDR1 and CDR2 sequences are MDHEN and SYDVKM. Trimming cost V 6 bases and J 8 bases, with 13 bases left between them. This sequence was found in a woman between 18 and 29 years old in good health. The chain recombines TRBV28 with TRBJ1-2; D uncertain. Sequences were obtained from naive CD4+ T cells from blood. CDR3 amino acids: CASSSSGSGYTF. CDR3 in DNA: TGTGCCAGCAGCTCGAGTGGGTCCGGCTACACCTTC.